The text below deals with one T cell receptor (beta chain). Its antigen is undetermined. cDNA libraries for TCR alpha and TCR beta, carrying sample barcodes and UMIs, came from 5'RACE with constant-segment primers. TCRdb reprocessed the 5' RACE reads via MiXCR and lists one record per CDR3 protein. This table holds roughly 340,000 distinct CDR3 sequences, approximately 16% found once. The CDR3 is 11 residues long. V was trimmed by 3 bases and J by 5 bases, leaving 4 bases between them. The germline CDR1 and CDR2 sequences are SEHNR and FQNEAQ (reference sequence). The source of the sample is a study of T-cell memory formation after mild COVID-19. Findings and limits, study-wide: Later expanders leaned toward CD4+, whereas clones contracting from day 15 to 85 were balanced CD4/CD8.

The genes are TRBV7-9 and TRBJ1-1; D not certain. The sample taken for sequencing was PBMCs or a T cell subset sorted from them (not recorded which). This receptor was obtained from a man aged 18 to 35 who had mild COVID-19 (a few samples of this study predate the infection). Cell type and time point are not known. CDR3 in amino acids: CASSLETEAFF. Here the CDR3 DNA reads TGTGCCAGCAGCTTGGAGACTGAAGCTTTCTTT.